A selection of T cell receptor beta chains follows, all from one sample in a study of PD-1 blockade in classical Hodgkin lymphoma. Sequencing used immunoSEQ multiplex PCR; TCRdb keeps in-frame clones, though not all of them. Here the sample spans tens of thousands of clones, 85% to 90% being singletons. The specimen comprised peripheral blood mononuclear cells (PBMCs), sampled before the fourth cycle of nivolumab. The receptors derive from a human donor with classical Hodgkin lymphoma. CDR3s include the opening cysteine and the closing phenylalanine or tryptophan. The D gene is left open where the match is weak. The size of a clone is reported for some rows only, either as once, few or many, or as a class for expanded clones.

TRBV5-1	.	TRBJ2-7	.	TGCGCCAGCAGCTTCGACAGAGTCTACGAGCAGTACTTC	CASSFDRVYEQYF
TRBV5-4	TRBD2	TRBJ2-7	once	TGTGCCAGCAGCTTGGGCCTAGCGGGAGAAGAGCAGTACTTC	CASSLGLAGEEQYF
TRBV5-1	.	TRBJ2-5	.	TGCGCCAGCAGCTTGGACGGCTCGCGACGAGAGACCCAGTACTTC	CASSLDGSRRETQYF
TRBV6-5	.	TRBJ2-5	.	TGTGCCAGCAGTTCTCCTAATCTCCAAGAGACCCAGTACTTC	CASSSPNLQETQYF
TRBV5-1	.	TRBJ1-2	.	TGCGCCAGCAGCTCCGATCCTTCATATGGCTACACCTTC	CASSSDPSYGYTF
TRBV4-1	TRBD2	TRBJ2-1	.	TGCGCCAGCAGCCAAGAACTAGCGGGGGAGAGGGACAATGAGCAGTTCTTC	CASSQELAGERDNEQFF
TRBV2	.	TRBJ1-2	.	TGTGCCAGCAGCGACTGGGACGGTCAGTATGGCTACACCTTC	CASSDWDGQYGYTF
TRBV10-1	TRBD2	TRBJ2-7	.	TGCGCCAGCAGTGAGTCGGGACTAGAGGACTACGAGCAGTACTTC	CASSESGLEDYEQYF
TRBV6-6	.	TRBJ1-1	.	TGTGCCAGCAGTTACGGGGTTGGCACTGAAGCTTTCTTT	CASSYGVGTEAFF
TRBV5-1	.	TRBJ1-4	once	TGCGCCAGCAGCTTGGAAGGGAACTCAGGAAAACTGTTTTTT	CASSLEGNSGKLFF
TRBV7-8	.	TRBJ1-2	.	TGTGCCAGCAGCTTAGGATCTTCCGTCTCTTATGGCTACACCTTC	CASSLGSSVSYGYTF
TRBV5-1	TRBD2	TRBJ2-7	.	TGCGCCAGCACCTCGGGACTAGCGGAAAGCTCCTACGAGCAGTACTTC	CASTSGLAESSYEQYF
TRBV30	.	TRBJ1-1	.	TGTGCCTGGAGGGGGGGTGCTTCTTTATACTTCGAAGCTTTCTTT	CAWRGGASLYFEAFF
TRBV6-5	.	TRBJ2-2	.	TGTGCCAGCAGTAACACCGGGGAGCTGTTTTTT	CASSNTGELFF